Shown below are 9 T cell receptor beta chains from a single sample sequenced in a study of cytomegalovirus exposure and HLA in healthy donors. The PCR contained 60 Vbeta and 13 Jbeta primers. Sequencing was performed with immunoSEQ multiplex PCR; in TCRdb, only in-frame clones are kept and a portion is missing. Seen here are about 190,000 clones, over 60% observed once, and the top ten hold under 5%. Source material: PBMCs. These receptors originate from a man under 40 in good health and CMV-seropositive.

This chain links TRBV7-9 with TRBJ2-5; the match to TRBD1 covers 8 bases. From germline, CDR1 is SEHNR and CDR2 FQNEAQ (reference sequence). The CDR3 extends over 15 amino acids. After removal of 5 bases from V and 4 bases from J, the junction contained 9 bases not matched to a gene. CDR3 nucleotides: TGTGCCAGCAGCCTCCTTACTGGACAGGGAGAGACCCAGTACTTC. It yields the protein CASSLLTGQGETQYF.

The chain employs TRBV27 and TRBJ2-3; unclear D gene. Germline assignment: CDR1 MNHEY and CDR2 SMNVEV (reference sequence). This CDR3 is 16 amino acids long. V was pared by 3 bases and J by 0 bases, with 13 bases between. CDR3 in amino acids: CASSFYPSTSTDTQYF. CDR3 DNA sequence: TGTGCCAGCAGTTTTTACCCATCGACTAGCACAGATACGCAGTATTTT.

The chain recombines TRBV11-2 with TRBJ2-5; 7 bases map to TRBD1. CDR1 is SGHAT and CDR2 is FQNNGV in the germline V gene. There are 14 residues in the CDR3. V shed 4 bases and J 5 bases; nucleotides not matched to a gene: 7. DNA for the CDR3: TGTGCCAGCAGCTCGGCAGGGGGTTCGGAGACCCAGTACTTC. Protein product: CASSSAGGSETQYF.

This chain uses TRBV10-1 with TRBJ1-2, with 9 bases lining up with TRBD1. Germline trimming cut 1 base from V and 0 bases from J; bases unmatched to any gene: 3. The V gene's germline CDR1 is WNHNN and CDR2 SYGVQD (reference sequence). The CDR3 is 16 amino acids. The CDR3 loop reads CASSELRQGANYGYTF. Written as DNA, the CDR3 is TGCGCCAGCAGTGAGTTGCGACAGGGGGCTAACTATGGCTACACCTTC.

The J gene is TRBJ2-6, the V gene TRBV5-5, with unresolved D. Germline V lookup: CDR1 SGHKS, CDR2 YYEKEE (reference sequence). The V end was cut by 7 bases, the J end by 0 bases, with 8 bases between. The CDR3 is 14 amino acids. CDR3 region: CASGILSGANVLTF. In DNA, the CDR3 is TGTGCCAGCGGCATCCTCTCTGGGGCCAACGTCCTGACTTTC. Filled out from reference TRBV5-5 and TRBJ2-6, the complete variable domain reads DAGVTQSPTHLIKTRGQQVTLRCSPISGHKSVSWYQQVLGQGPQFIFQYYEKEERGRGNFPDRFSARQFPNYSSELNVNALLLGDSALYLCASGILSGANVLTFGAGSRLTVL.

This chain joins TRBV7-2 and TRBJ2-3, with 9 positions matching TRBD2. Germline V gene lookup returns CDR1 SGHTA and CDR2 FQGNSA. V lost 1 base, J lost 0 bases, and 5 bases stayed unmatched. CDR3 length: 17 amino acids. CDR3 amino acids: CASSLGLAGHSTDTQYF. The CDR3, as DNA: TGTGCCAGCAGCTTAGGGCTAGCGGGGCACAGCACAGATACGCAGTATTTT.

The chain uses TRBV20-1 and TRBJ2-1, with a tentative D call TRBD1 (5 bases). Germline lookup yields CDR1 DFQATT and CDR2 SNEGSKA (reference sequence). The CDR3 is 11 residues long. V gave up 7 bases and J gave up 6 bases, with 10 bases separating them. The CDR3 nucleotides read TGCAGTGAGGGGTCGGGCAATGAGCAGTTCTTC. It yields the protein CSEGSGNEQFF.

This chain joins TRBV10-3 and TRBJ2-2; 8 nucleotides match TRBD2. The CDR3 runs to 15 residues. The V gene's germline CDR1 is ENHRY and CDR2 SYGVKD. V gave up 4 bases and J gave up 6 bases; unmatched junction bases: 7. As DNA, the CDR3 is TGTGCCATCAGTGGGGGACTAGTCCAGGCCGGGGAGCTGTTTTTT. This translates into CAISGGLVQAGELFF.

This clone was seen more than once but under ten times. This chain links TRBV21-1 with TRBJ2-1; the D call TRBD2 from the table was never checked on the DNA. TRBV21-1 is a pseudogene segment. This CDR3 contains 17 residues. In DNA, the CDR3 is TGTGCCAGCAGCAAAGAGGAGGTAAAAGGAAGCTACAATGAGCAGTTCTTC. Protein: CASSKEEVKGSYNEQFF.